What follows are 31 T cell receptor beta chains derived from one specimen sequenced in a study of tumor-infiltrating lymphocytes in primary liver carcinoma. From roughly 18-30 mg of unsorted bulk tissue, DNA and RNA were co-extracted together. The input was approximately 500 ng total RNA; TCR beta cDNA was made from it with a constant-region primer. Generation of the TCR beta libraries relied on three nested multiplex PCR rounds using slightly modified ARM-PCR. Use of TRBV1-TRBV30 forward primers with a C-beta reverse primer characterized the first two PCR rounds, which lasted roughly 9 cycles each. TCRdb itself ran the multiplex PCR reads through MiXCR, one entry per CDR3 protein. The sample carries 110,000 or so distinct CDR3 sequences, roughly 80% recorded once. The sample was liver tumor tissue from sampling region 3. Subset denoted: tumor region T3, left-lateral pole. The receptors here all came from a middle-aged man with primary liver carcinoma and hepatitis B virus infection.

This clonotype has a handful of counts. V gene TRBV20-1 combines with J gene TRBJ1-2, with D unresolved. Germline loops: CDR1 DFQATT, CDR2 SNEGSKA (reference sequence). CDR3 length: 13 amino acids. Trimming removed 2 bases from V and 1 base from J, with 8 bases in between. The CDR3 nucleotides are TGCAGTGCTAGATGGCCCAATAACTATGGCTACACCTTC. It specifies CSARWPNNYGYTF.

With respect to this clonotype: A read error may account for a junction end that differs from germline. The rearrangement joins TRBV11-1 to TRBJ2-3; D gene uncertain. Germline CDR1 and CDR2: SGHAT and FQDESV (reference sequence). The CDR3 has 11 amino acids. The CDR3 nucleotides read TGTACCAGCAGAAGAGAGGATACGCATTACTTT. It translates to CTSRREDTHYF.

This chain uses TRBV11-2 with TRBJ2-4; D ambiguous. The CDR3 is made up of 15 amino acids. CDR1 SGHAT and CDR2 FQNNGV come from the germline V gene. The DNA for the CDR3 is TGTGCTAGTACCGCTTCGGCGGTAGCCAAAAACATTCAGTACTTC. Its protein is CASTASAVAKNIQYF.

The chain carries TRBV10-3 and TRBJ2-1; 11 nucleotides line up with TRBD2. The junction had 14 bases not matched to a gene; V was cut back by 9 bases and J by 10 bases. CDR1 and CDR2 from the germline V gene are ENHRY and SYGVKD. The CDR3 is made up of 15 amino acids. The CDR3 sequence is CAITAISGRAWEQFF. The CDR3 DNA is TGTGCCATTACTGCGATTAGCGGGAGGGCCTGGGAGCAGTTCTTC.

Concerning this clonotype: Being one base from a much bigger clone, this may be a read error. The chain has TRBV29-1 and TRBJ2-7; D perhaps matches TRBD1 (6 bases). The length of the CDR3 is 13 residues. The germline V gene has CDR1 SQVTM and CDR2 ANQGSEA. In nucleotides, the CDR3 is TGCATCGCCCAACAGGGCACAATCTACGAGCAGTACTTC. It encodes CIAQQGTIYEQYF.

A word on this clonotype: One end of the junction varies from germline; a read error may be responsible. The rearrangement uses TRBV10-2 and TRBJ2-3, with 9 bases lining up with TRBD2. This CDR3 is 17 amino acids long. From germline, CDR1 is WSHSY and CDR2 SAAADI. The CDR3 is CASSELRGLASTDTQYF. CDR3 bases: TGCGCCAGCAGTGAGTTACGGGGACTAGCCAGCACAGATACACAGTATTTT.

This chain connects TRBV5-1 to TRBJ2-2; D remains ambiguous. The V gene lost 7 bases and the J gene lost 8 bases, with 15 bases spanning the gap. Germline values: CDR1 SGHRS, CDR2 YFSETQ. CDR3 size: 13 residues. The CDR3 DNA sequence: TGCGCCAGCCGAGGTTCGAACAGTGGGGAGCTGTTTTTT. Its translation: CASRGSNSGELFF.

As concerns this clonotype: The junction departs from the called germline gene at one end, perhaps through a read error. This chain links TRBV12-3 or TRBV12-4 with TRBJ2-1; no firm D call. The CDR3 consists of 13 residues. The CDR3 here is CARTDQSGYEQFF. The CDR3 DNA follows: TGTGCCCGCACCGACCAGAGTGGCTATGAACAGTTCTTC.

Concerning this clonotype: Germline is not matched at one junction end, which may reflect a read error. The chain links TRBV29-1 to TRBJ1-1; D is uncertain. Germline CDR1 SQVTM, CDR2 ANQGSEA. The CDR3 consists of 12 residues. The CDR3 bases are TGCAGCGTTAGTCCTTCAAACACTGAAGCTTTATTT. This sequence encodes CSVSPSNTEALF. The variable domain in full, with the rest retrieved from reference TRBV29-1 and TRBJ1-1, is SAVISQKPSRDICQRGTSLTIQCQVDSQVTMMFWYRQQPGQSLTLIATANQGSEATYESGFVIDKFPISRPNLTFSTLTVSNMSPEDSSIYLCSVSPSNTEALFGQGTRLTVV.

The J gene is TRBJ2-1, the V gene TRBV12-3 or TRBV12-4; 15 bases line up with TRBD2. The junction had 13 bases not matched to a gene; V was cut back by 6 bases and J by 16 bases. The CDR3 loop spans 15 amino acids. The CDR3 reads CASRLGLAGGVWQFF. The DNA for the CDR3 is TGTGCCAGCAGGCTAGGACTAGCGGGAGGGGTTTGGCAATTCTTC.

As concerns this clonotype: It is likely a read error, because the conserved phenylalanine at the end of the CDR3 is missing. The rearrangement links TRBV29-1 to TRBJ2-2, with D perhaps being TRBD1 or TRBD2 (5 bases each). The germline gives CDR1 SQVTM, CDR2 ANQGSEA. The CDR3 consists of 14 residues. In nucleotides, the CDR3 is TGCAACGTCCTCGGTCCGGGACCCACCGGGAAGCTGTTTTAT. As protein: CNVLGPGPTGKLFY.

The rearrangement links TRBV20-1 to TRBJ2-1, with D possibly matching TRBD2 (6 bases). The V gene's germline CDR1 is DFQATT and CDR2 SNEGSKA (reference sequence). V was trimmed by 5 bases and J by 7 bases, leaving 15 bases between them. This CDR3 has 13 amino acids. The CDR3 loop is CSAPPGLINEQFF. The CDR3 region has the DNA TGCAGTGCTCCACCGGGACTGATAAATGAGCAGTTCTTC.

As to this clonotype: Because the CDR3 is missing its conserved closing phenylalanine or tryptophan, this is likely a read error. V and J are TRBV4-1 and TRBJ1-5; D not certain. CDR3 size: 13 residues. Trimming removed 6 bases from V and 7 bases from J, with 13 bases in between. The germline V gene has CDR1 MGHRA and CDR2 YSYEKL. The CDR3 here is CASSFALEQPQHL. The DNA for the CDR3 is TGCGCCAGCAGTTTTGCTCTCGAACAGCCCCAGCATCTT.

The gene calls are TRBV6-1 and TRBJ1-6; a possible D gene is TRBD1 (5 bases). Germline V gene data show CDR1 as MNHNS and CDR2 as SASEGT. This CDR3 region has 15 residues. V was shortened by 6 bases and J by 14 bases, with 23 bases between the two germline ends. The CDR3 loop reads CASRPSGGTAPSLHF. The DNA of the CDR3 is TGTGCCAGCAGACCTTCGGGGGGGACCGCCCCATCCCTCCACTTT.

Concerning this clonotype itself: Likely a read error: the CDR3 ends without its conserved phenylalanine or tryptophan. This sequence joins TRBV5-6 and TRBJ1-3; D uncertain. The CDR3 sequence is 14 residues long. Germline V gene lookup returns CDR1 SGHDT and CDR2 YYEEEE. The germline V and J ends were trimmed by 4 bases and 0 bases, with 8 bases remaining between them. The CDR3: CASSPGSSGNTIYL. CDR3 bases: TGTGCCAGCAGCCCGGGCAGCTCTGGAAACACCATATATCTT.

About this clonotype itself: The CDR3 carries no conserved terminal phenylalanine or tryptophan, so it likely arises from a read error. The chain couples TRBV29-1 to TRBJ1-1, with D possibly matching TRBD1 (5 bases). The germline CDR1 and CDR2 sequences are SQVTM and ANQGSEA. The CDR3 is made up of 15 amino acids. The CDR3 sequence: CSGPSGWGMNTEAFL. CDR3 nucleotides: TGCAGCGGTCCCTCGGGGTGGGGCATGAACACTGAGGCTTTCCTT.

This clonotype was counted many times. This chain links TRBV24-1 with TRBJ2-1, with unresolved D. V lost 4 bases, J lost 8 bases, and 14 bases lay in between. Germline CDR1 KGHDR, CDR2 SFDVKD. The CDR3 is 14 residues long. The CDR3 sequence: CATSDPSDSHEQFF. The CDR3 nucleotides are TGTGCCACCAGTGACCCTTCGGATTCGCATGAGCAGTTCTTC.

In regard to this clonotype: The germline gene is not matched at one end of the junction; a read error may be the cause. This CDR3 is CTSSQDGGRADTQYF. The CDR3, as DNA: TGTACCAGCAGTCAAGATGGCGGGAGGGCAGATACGCAGTATTTT. The rearrangement uses TRBV4-2 and TRBJ2-3; 9 bases agree with TRBD2. The length of the CDR3 is 15 residues. The germline gives CDR1 LGHNA, CDR2 YNFKEQ.

About this clonotype: This may come from a read error, since a much larger clone is one base off. The chain joins TRBV7-9 to TRBJ2-1; 8 nucleotides align to TRBD2. The CDR3 covers 13 residues. CDR1 is SEHNR, CDR2 FQNEAQ, per germline (reference sequence). DNA of the CDR3: TGTGCCAGCAGCCCGACCCTTAGCGGGGAGCAGCTCTTC. It codes for CASSPTLSGEQLF.

This clonotype was counted a single time. Mismatch with germline at one junction end may stem from a read error. This chain uses TRBV4-2 with TRBJ2-3; 11 nucleotides match TRBD2. This CDR3 is 19 amino acids long. In germline, CDR1 is LGHNA, CDR2 YNFKEQ. The CDR3 coding sequence is TGTGCCAGCAGCCAAGTATCCATCGGTAGCGGGAGGGTAACAGATACACAGTATTTT. Translated: CASSQVSIGSGRVTDTQYF.

On this clonotype: One end of the junction varies from germline; a read error may be responsible. V gene TRBV12-3 or TRBV12-4 combines with J gene TRBJ1-5, with TRBD1 identical over 8 bases. The CDR3 runs to 15 residues. This CDR3 reads CASSFSGGNNQPQQF. CDR3 sequence (DNA): TGTGCCAGCAGTTTTTCAGGGGGCAATAATCAGCCCCAGCAATTT.

With respect to this clonotype: Sequence at one end of the junction differs from germline and may be a read error. J is TRBJ2-1 and V is TRBV29-1; D is unresolved. The germline V gene has CDR1 SQVTM and CDR2 ANQGSEA. This CDR3 contains 16 residues. DNA for the CDR3: TGCAGCGTTCGGGCGATTGGGCCCCATTTGGTGGATGAGCAGTGCTTC. Its translation: CSVRAIGPHLVDEQCF.

Remarks on this clonotype: A read error may produce the germline difference seen at one junction end. CDR3 DNA: TGTGCCAGTAGTTTCTGGCGGGAGGGCGATGAGCAGTTCTTC. Protein product: CASSFWREGDEQFF. This sequence joins TRBV28 and TRBJ2-1; 9 positions match TRBD2. There are 14 residues in the CDR3. The germline V gene encodes CDR1 MDHEN and CDR2 SYDVKM.

With respect to this clonotype: One junction end does not reproduce the germline sequence, and a read error may be involved. The rearrangement links TRBV29-1 to TRBJ2-2, with D possibly being TRBD2 (5 bases). This CDR3 comprises 13 residues. Looked up from germline, CDR1 is SQVTM and CDR2 is ANQGSEA. CDR3: CSVTQKLTGVLFF. CDR3 sequence (DNA): TGCAGCGTTACACAAAAACTGACCGGGGTGCTGTTTTTT.

For this clonotype: One end of the junction does not line up with germline, which may come from a read error. The chain joins TRBV4-3 to TRBJ2-2; TRBD1 is a possible D gene (5 bases). The germline gives CDR1 LGHNA, CDR2 YSLEER. This CDR3 has 19 amino acids. CDR3 nucleotides: TGCGCGAGCAGCCCCCGAAGCCCGATAAGGGGCGGCTCCACCAGGGAGCTGTTTTTT. Its translation is CASSPRSPIRGGSTRELFF.

The chain employs TRBV4-1 and TRBJ2-5, with D perhaps TRBD2 (6 bases). The germline V gene has CDR1 MGHRA and CDR2 YSYEKL. The CDR3 has 18 amino acids. V lost 5 bases and J lost 0, with 22 bases in between. DNA of the CDR3: TGCGCCAGCAGCTTTACAGGAGGCCCCGCTAGCGACCAAGAGACCCAGTACTTC. Its protein product is CASSFTGGPASDQETQYF.

Note on this clonotype: A junction end diverges from the germline sequence, so it may reflect a read error. The chain carries TRBV12-3 or TRBV12-4 and TRBJ2-1; maybe TRBD2 (5 bases). The CDR3 contains 13 residues. For the CDR3, the DNA is TGTGTCAGCAGTTTACGGCTAGTGGGAGTCTTTGTTTTC. This encodes CVSSLRLVGVFVF.

A note on this clonotype: The junction and the germline gene differ at one end; a read error may be behind it. The V call is TRBV6-5, the J call TRBJ2-7; D is possibly TRBD1 (5 bases). CDR1 and CDR2 from the germline V gene are MNHEY and SVGAGI. The CDR3 is made up of 17 amino acids. The CDR3 DNA reads as TGTGCCAGCAGTGGTATGACAGAGGCGACTCGACGTTACGAGCGGTACTTC. Translation gives CASSGMTEATRRYERYF.

Worth noting for this clonotype: One junction end does not reproduce the germline sequence, and a read error may be involved. The chain carries TRBV11-2 and TRBJ2-7; D not resolved. Germline V CDR1 and CDR2: SGHAT, FQNNGV. This CDR3 region has 13 residues. The CDR3 protein is CASSLNPGAEQYF. In DNA, the CDR3 is TGTGCCAGCAGCTTGAATCCTGGCGCTGAGCAGTATTTC.

This rearrangement joins TRBV5-8 to TRBJ1-2; no clear D gene. The germline V gene has CDR1 SGHTS and CDR2 YDEGEE. CDR3 length: 13 residues. In DNA form, the CDR3 reads TGTCCTAGCAGAAGGGATACTAACTATGGCTACACCTTC. Its translation: CPSRRDTNYGYTF.

The rearrangement joins TRBV6-6 to TRBJ2-2; D tentatively fits TRBD1 or TRBD2 (6 bases each). Per germline, CDR1 MNHNY and CDR2 SVGAGI (reference sequence). Trimming left V 11 bases short and J 0 bases short, with 16 bases between. The length of the CDR3 is 15 residues. CDR3: CACTTGAANTGELFF. In nucleotides, the CDR3 is TGTGCCTGCACTACGGGGGCGGCGAACACCGGGGAGCTGTTTTTT.